The 15 T cell receptor beta chains reported below all come from one sample, sequenced in a study of long-term antiretroviral therapy in people with HIV. Sequencing used immunoSEQ v3.0 at survey level. The repertoire was sequenced with immunoSEQ multiplex PCR; TCRdb's copy has only in-frame clones and lacks some. There are 15,000 to 20,000 clones in the sample; around three quarters occur only once, and approximately 7% lies in the top ten. This specimen was unsorted PBMCs, taken 2.2 years after starting antiretroviral therapy. All receptors come from a man aged 50 to 60 with HIV.

The V call is TRBV29-1, the J call TRBJ1-4; 9 bases align to TRBD1. The V segment lost 1 base and the J segment 3 bases; nucleotides outside the gene matches: 6. CDR1 and CDR2 (germline): SQVTM, ANQGSEA. This CDR3 comprises 16 residues. CDR3 nucleotides: TGCAGCGTTGAAGGGACGGACAGGGGATCTAATGAAAAACTGTTTTTT. It is translated as CSVEGTDRGSNEKLFF.

This clone was observed a few times. The rearrangement uses TRBV19 and TRBJ2-3; 10 bases match TRBD2. Germline CDR1 is LNHDA and CDR2 is SQIVND (reference sequence). The length of the CDR3 is 17 residues. Trimming removed 4 bases from V and 3 bases from J; junction bases left unmatched: 10. CDR3: CASSKPRASGRTDTQYF. CDR3 nucleotide sequence: TGTGCCAGTAGTAAACCCCGGGCTAGCGGGAGAACAGATACGCAGTATTTT.

Only one count was recorded for this clone. V usage is TRBV5-4 and J usage is TRBJ2-1; TRBD2 matches at 13 bases. Per germline, CDR1 SGHNT and CDR2 YYREEE (reference sequence). The CDR3 has 15 residues. The V segment lost 3 bases and the J segment 8 bases; nucleotides outside the gene matches: 5. CDR3 sequence reads: CASSSGTSGMDEQFF. CDR3 nucleotides: TGTGCCAGCAGCTCCGGGACTAGCGGGATGGATGAGCAGTTCTTC. Variable domain in full (rest from reference TRBV5-4 and TRBJ2-1): ETGVTQSPTHLIKTRGQQVTLRCSSQSGHNTVSWYQQALGQGPQFIFQYYREEENGRGNFPPRFSGLQFPNYSSELNVNALELDDSALYLCASSSGTSGMDEQFFGPGTRLTVL.

This clone has just a few counts. This rearrangement joins TRBV7-9 to TRBJ2-7; D perhaps matches TRBD1 (6 bases). This CDR3 contains 14 residues. Germline CDR1 SEHNR, CDR2 FQNEAQ (reference sequence). Trimming cost V 5 bases and J 2 bases, with 13 bases left between them. The CDR3 DNA reads as TGTGCCAGCAGCCACGATCGACAGGCCTACGAGCAGTACTTC. This gives the protein CASSHDRQAYEQYF.

This clone has just one count. The chain joins TRBV25-1 to TRBJ1-6; TRBD1 matches 11 bases. CDR3 length equals 16 residues. Germline V gives CDR1 MGHDK, CDR2 SYGVNS. Germline trimming cut 5 bases from V and 6 bases from J; bases unmatched to any gene: 6. This CDR3 is CASSLGTGGSNSPLHF. CDR3 sequence (DNA): TGTGCCAGCAGTCTCGGGACAGGGGGTTCTAATTCACCCCTCCACTTT.

This clone was found once. The chain employs TRBV30 and TRBJ2-7, with 7 nucleotides matching TRBD1. This CDR3 is built from 14 residues. Trimming cost V 1 base and J 2 bases; bases outside gene matches: 5. CDR1 is GTSNPN, CDR2 SVGIG, per germline (reference sequence). CDR3 loop: CAWSAGTVTYEQYF. In DNA form, the CDR3 reads TGTGCCTGGAGTGCGGGGACAGTGACCTACGAGCAGTACTTC.

This sequence joins TRBV28 and TRBJ2-3, with D perhaps TRBD1 (5 bases). This CDR3 is 13 amino acids long. Trimming stripped 6 bases from V and 3 bases from J, with 10 bases between. Germline values: CDR1 MDHEN, CDR2 SYDVKM. The CDR3 protein is CASRPQGTDTQYF. The DNA of the CDR3 is TGTGCCAGCAGACCGCAGGGTACAGATACGCAGTATTTT. The full variable domain, rest sourced from reference TRBV28 and TRBJ2-3, is DVKVTQSSRYLVKRTGEKVFLECVQDMDHENMFWYRQDPGLGLRLIYFSYDVKMKEKGDIPEGYSVSREKKERFSLILESASTNQTSMYLCASRPQGTDTQYFGPGTRLTVL.

The J gene is TRBJ2-2, the V gene TRBV4-3; D assignment may be TRBD1 or TRBD2 (5 bases each). CDR3 size: 18 residues. Per the germline V gene, CDR1 is LGHNA and CDR2 is YSLEER. Trimming removed 0 bases from V and 4 bases from J, with 18 bases in between. The CDR3 protein is CASSQDFGGWGRTGELFF. CDR3 in DNA: TGCGCCAGCAGCCAAGATTTTGGGGGTTGGGGTCGCACCGGGGAGCTGTTTTTT.

This sequence joins TRBV11-2 and TRBJ2-7; perhaps D is TRBD1 or TRBD2 (5 bases each). Germline CDR1 and CDR2: SGHAT and FQNNGV. V was cut by 4 bases and J by 1 base, with 20 bases left in between. This CDR3 spans 17 amino acids. The CDR3 region has the DNA TGTGCCAGCAGCTCCCCGAGGGGCAAAGGCGGATCCTACGAGCAGTACTTC. This encodes CASSSPRGKGGSYEQYF.

This clone came up once. The V and J genes are TRBV13 and TRBJ1-2; 7 bases agree with TRBD1. The V segment lost 5 bases and the J segment 2 bases; nucleotides outside the gene matches: 2. Germline assignment: CDR1 PRHDT and CDR2 FYEKMQ (reference sequence). CDR3 length: 13 amino acids. The CDR3 bases are TGTGCCAGCAGCCTGACAGGGAACTATGGCTACACCTTC. Amino acids: CASSLTGNYGYTF. Together with reference TRBV13 and TRBJ1-2, the CDR3 gives the full variable domain: AAGVIQSPRHLIKEKRETATLKCYPIPRHDTVYWYQQGPGQDPQFLISFYEKMQSDKGSIPDRFSAQQFSDYHSELNMSSLELGDSALYFCASSLTGNYGYTFGSGTRLTVV.

This clone was found a few times. The rearrangement joins TRBV2 to TRBJ2-7; D may be TRBD1 or TRBD2 (6 bases each). The V gene lost 11 bases and the J gene lost 4 bases, with 18 bases spanning the gap. CDR1 SNHLY and CDR2 FYNNEI come from the germline V gene. CDR3 length: 13 residues. The DNA of the CDR3 is TGTGCCGGTATAGGGGGACTGACTTACGAGCAGTACTTC. Protein sequence: CAGIGGLTYEQYF.

The chain joins TRBV2 to TRBJ2-3; D might be TRBD2 (6 bases). The V gene lost 9 bases and the J gene lost 5 bases, with 18 bases spanning the gap. The CDR3 covers 14 residues. Germline V lookup: CDR1 SNHLY, CDR2 FYNNEI. CDR3: CARSERLEKDTQYF. The CDR3 DNA sequence: TGTGCCAGGTCAGAGAGACTAGAGAAAGATACGCAGTATTTT.

The chain carries TRBV29-1 and TRBJ2-1, with no clear D. V shed 2 bases and J shed 0 bases, with 8 bases lying between them. Per germline, CDR1 SQVTM and CDR2 ANQGSEA. The CDR3 has 14 residues. This chain's CDR3 is CSVETGTSYNEQFF. The CDR3 bases are TGCAGCGTTGAAACCGGTACCTCCTACAATGAGCAGTTCTTC.

The gene calls are TRBV7-2 and TRBJ1-2, with TRBD1 as a possible D gene (6 bases). Germline CDR1 SGHTA, CDR2 FQGNSA. V was pared by 5 bases and J by 8 bases, with 18 bases between. This CDR3 is built from 14 residues. As DNA, the CDR3 is TGTGCCAGCAGCAACCGGGACCCCAGGGGCGGCTACACCTTC. As protein: CASSNRDPRGGYTF.

The V and J genes are TRBV5-1 and TRBJ1-1; no reliable D call. This CDR3 is built from 13 residues. V was pared by 1 base and J by 3 bases, with 7 bases between. CDR1 is SGHRS, CDR2 YFSETQ, per germline. DNA for the CDR3: TGCGCCAGCAGCTTGTTACAGTACACTGAAGCTTTCTTT. It translates to CASSLLQYTEAFF.